This passage covers 15 T cell receptor beta chains from one sample sequenced in a study of blood T cells in healthy people across ages (dated by TCRdb to between 2014 and 2016). The method behind the library was 5' RACE. The data were produced on an Illumina HiSeq 2500. A second about 7 to 11 cycle PCR used a sample-barcoded 5' primer and a J-beta primer mix. TCRdb itself trimmed the public reads at Q25 with fastp, ran MiXCR and retained productive beta chains. Identical CDR3 protein sequences are pooled into one entry, listed with their most common genes and DNA. The sample profile shows 890,000 or so distinct CDR3 sequences; roughly 60% of them were found once. The ten largest clones add up to 25% to 30% of the sample. The specimen sequenced was blood. These receptors were obtained from a man aged 25-40 years in good health.

The gene calls are TRBV12-3 or TRBV12-4 and TRBJ1-6; 7 nucleotides agree with TRBD1. Trimming at V came to 2 bases and at J to 10 bases, leaving 5 bases not matched to a gene. The CDR3 has 14 residues. For the CDR3, the DNA is TGTGCCAGCAGTTTAAACAGGGGTGAGTCACCCCTCCACTTT. Translation: CASSLNRGESPLHF.

This clonotype was detected only once. Mismatch with germline at one junction end may stem from a read error. The chain combines TRBV14 with TRBJ1-2, with D unresolved. The CDR3 length is 14 residues. Germline V CDR1 and CDR2: SGHDN, FVKESK. The DNA for the CDR3 is TGTGCCGGCAGCCAAGTTGGGCTCCACTATGGCTACACCTTC. It codes for CAGSQVGLHYGYTF.

Only a few counts were recorded for this clonotype. V usage is TRBV6-1 and J usage is TRBJ2-6, with D unclear. Trimming took off 10 bases at V and 0 bases at J, with 7 bases between the two ends. CDR3 size: 13 residues. Germline values: CDR1 MNHNS, CDR2 SASEGT. The CDR3 spells CATESSGANVLTF. Written as DNA, the CDR3 is TGTGCCACCGAAAGCTCTGGGGCCAACGTCCTGACTTTC.

The chain employs TRBV10-3 and TRBJ2-3; no definite D call. Germline CDR1 reads ENHRY; CDR2 reads SYGVKD. The V end was cut by 3 bases, the J end by 3 bases, with 4 bases between. CDR3 length equals 12 residues. The DNA of the CDR3 is TGTGCCATCAGTGACAGTACAGATACGCAGTATTTT. Its translation: CAISDSTDTQYF.

This clonotype has only a few counts. The J gene is TRBJ2-7, the V gene TRBV12-3 or TRBV12-4; tentative D call: TRBD1 (5 bases). This CDR3 spans 12 amino acids. Trimming took off 5 bases at V and 6 bases at J, with 11 bases between the two ends. In DNA, the CDR3 is TGTGCCAGCAGTCCCAGGGTTGGCGAGCAGTACTTC. Amino acid sequence: CASSPRVGEQYF.

This clonotype appeared a few times. The chain uses TRBV20-1 and TRBJ2-7; possible D gene TRBD1, 5 bases. The CDR3 loop spans 14 amino acids. Trimming stripped 2 bases from V and 0 bases from J, with 11 bases between. CDR1 is DFQATT, CDR2 SNEGSKA, per germline (reference sequence). CDR3 residues: CSARKSDSSYEQYF. CDR3 nucleotide sequence: TGCAGTGCTAGAAAGTCAGACAGCTCCTACGAGCAGTACTTC.

The chain recombines TRBV6-2 or TRBV6-3 with TRBJ1-5; 9 bases agree with TRBD1. V dropped 4 bases and J dropped 5; count of bases not matched to a gene: 9. The CDR3 covers 16 residues. Germline V gene lookup returns CDR1 MNHEY and CDR2 SVGEGT. This CDR3 reads CASSSQPGQGYQPQHF. For the CDR3, the DNA is TGTGCCAGCAGTTCCCAACCGGGACAGGGCTATCAGCCCCAGCATTTT.

The chain has TRBV20-1 and TRBJ2-4, with 10 bases identical to TRBD1. The J call may be in error: the DNA end matches TRBJ2-7 better. The length of the CDR3 is 14 residues. Germline-derived CDR1 and CDR2 are DFQATT and SNEGSKA (reference sequence). CDR3 DNA: TGCAGTGCTAGGCTGGACAGGGGGAAATACGAGCAGTACTTC. It is translated as CSARLDRGKYEQYF.

The V gene is TRBV12-3 or TRBV12-4, the J gene TRBJ2-1, with 9 bases fitting TRBD1. The CDR3 runs to 16 residues. Germline trimming cut 6 bases from V and 2 bases from J; bases unmatched to any gene: 8. CDR3 amino acids: CASSLTGGEPYNEQFF. CDR3 in DNA: TGTGCCAGCAGCCTGACAGGGGGAGAGCCCTACAATGAGCAGTTCTTC.

The CDR3 reads CASADTVSYEQYF. CDR3 coding DNA: TGTGCCAGCGCGGACACCGTCTCCTACGAGCAGTACTTC. The genes are TRBV7-2 and TRBJ2-7, with D perhaps TRBD1 (5 bases). This CDR3 contains 13 residues. CDR1 and CDR2 (germline): SGHTA, FQGNSA. Trimming left V 8 bases short and J 0 bases short, with 11 bases between.

This clonotype was seen only once. V usage is TRBV6-2 or TRBV6-3 and J usage is TRBJ1-1; D possibly corresponds to TRBD1 (5 bases). CDR1 MNHEY and CDR2 SVGEGT come from the germline V gene. The ends were cut back, 7 bases at V and 5 bases at J, with 17 bases in the middle. The CDR3 loop spans 14 amino acids. CDR3 amino acids: CASKLQGVETEAFF. Written as DNA, the CDR3 is TGTGCCAGCAAACTGCAGGGAGTGGAGACTGAAGCTTTCTTT.

This sequence joins TRBV10-2 and TRBJ2-7; possibly TRBD1 for D (5 bases). Germline V CDR1 and CDR2: WSHSY, SAAADI. This CDR3 spans 11 amino acids. V was trimmed by 6 bases and J by 8 bases, leaving 11 bases between them. The CDR3 reads CASRTVDKQYF. DNA for the CDR3: TGCGCCAGCAGGACAGTCGACAAGCAGTACTTC.

The genes are TRBV30 and TRBJ2-7, with TRBD2 matching over 9 bases. V gave up 2 bases and J gave up 3 bases; unmatched junction bases: 8. This CDR3 spans 15 amino acids. Germline CDR1 GTSNPN, CDR2 SVGIG (reference sequence). The DNA for the CDR3 is TGTGCCTGGAGTCAGGGCCTTAGCGGGGGCTACGAGCAGTACTTC. It codes for CAWSQGLSGGYEQYF.

The chain joins TRBV15 to TRBJ2-5; 10 nucleotides match TRBD2. With V trimmed by 3 bases and J by 2 bases, 6 bases remained unmatched. Germline CDR1 is LNHNV and CDR2 is YYDKDF (reference sequence). The CDR3 consists of 16 residues. CDR3 DNA: TGTGCCACCAGCAGCAACTTAGCGGGGGGACAAGAGACCCAGTACTTC. It specifies CATSSNLAGGQETQYF.

V and J are TRBV6-2 or TRBV6-3 and TRBJ2-3; D uncertain. Germline V gene sequence: CDR1 MNHEY, CDR2 SVGEGT. There are 13 residues in the CDR3. Trimming removed 6 bases from V and 7 bases from J, with 14 bases in between. In DNA form, the CDR3 reads TGTGCCAGCAGCAACCCCCTCTGGAATACGCAGTATTTT. Translation gives CASSNPLWNTQYF.